This T cell receptor beta chain was identified during a study of T-cell memory formation after mild COVID-19. Study-wide context: Largely, the TCR clusters proved donor specific. Findings of the study overall: The finding that pre-infection memory included some responding clones suggested that cross-reactive memory joined. Most CD4+ clones that shrank were in CM and EM, while CD8+ ones turned up in EMRA.

On this clonotype: The antigen is not known. A much larger clone lies a single base off, so this may be a read error.

Germline loops: CDR1 SGHTA, CDR2 FQGNSA. The CDR3 is made up of 14 amino acids. TCRalpha and TCRbeta libraries used 5'RACE with constant-segment primers and UMIs. Using its own MiXCR run on the 5' RACE reads, TCRdb lists one record per CDR3 protein. Here the sample spans more than 350,000 distinct CDR3 sequences, approximately 15% being singletons. Input material: PBMCs or a T cell subset sorted from them (not recorded which). The receptor was derived from a man between 18 and 29 years old who had mild COVID-19 (a few samples of this study predate the infection). Cell type and time point are not known. The chain has TRBV7-2 and TRBJ2-5; D remains ambiguous. The CDR3 DNA sequence: TGTGACAGCAGCTTAAGGCCAGTACAAGAGACCCAGTACTTC. This encodes CDSSLRPVQETQYF.